Below are 8 T cell receptor beta chains sequenced from a single sample in a study of PD-1 blockade in classical Hodgkin lymphoma. Relapse was seen in all patients after autologous stem cell transplantation, and brentuximab vedotin exposure was variable. Sequenced by immunoSEQ multiplex PCR; TCRdb stores in-frame clones only, minus some. The table lists 21,000 or so clones, just over 75% of them singletons. This sample comprised peripheral blood mononuclear cells (PBMCs), obtained before the second cycle of nivolumab. These receptors were obtained from a human donor with classical Hodgkin lymphoma.

The chain uses TRBV6-1 and TRBJ2-3; 9 nucleotides agree with TRBD2. The CDR3 length is 15 residues. Losses at the gene ends were 3 bases for V and 2 bases for J; bases not matched to a gene: 3. CDR1 is MNHNS and CDR2 is SASEGT in the germline V gene. The CDR3 DNA is TGTGCCAGCAGTGATATAGCGGGGGACACAGATACGCAGTATTTT. This encodes CASSDIAGDTDTQYF.

The V call is TRBV7-3, the J call TRBJ2-2; D not resolved. CDR1 is SGHTA, CDR2 FQGTGA, per germline. The CDR3 consists of 15 residues. The V end was cut by 0 bases, the J end by 2 bases, with 7 bases between. CDR3 sequence: CASSLTVSNTGELFF. DNA of the CDR3: TGTGCCAGCAGCTTAACTGTCTCCAACACCGGGGAGCTGTTTTTT.

J is TRBJ2-7 and V is TRBV7-9; D might be TRBD1 (6 bases). V lost 5 bases and J lost 1, with 12 bases in between. Looked up from germline, CDR1 is SEHNR and CDR2 is FQNEAQ (reference sequence). CDR3 length: 14 residues. The CDR3 DNA reads as TGTGCCAGCAGCCCGCGGACAGAATCCTACGAGCAGTACTTC. Translated: CASSPRTESYEQYF.

By sample share, this clone is medium-sized. The gene calls are TRBV19 and TRBJ2-3, with 8 nucleotides matching TRBD1. CDR1 and CDR2 (germline): LNHDA, SQIVND (reference sequence). The CDR3 has 15 residues. V was pared by 6 bases and J by 4 bases, with 9 bases of the junction left unmatched. CDR3: CASSRGQGSPDTQYF. CDR3 coding DNA: TGTGCCAGTAGCCGTGGACAGGGTTCCCCAGATACGCAGTATTTT.

This rearrangement joins TRBV6-6 to TRBJ2-7; the D is unclear. This CDR3 spans 15 amino acids. The V and J ends lost 6 bases and 3 bases respectively, with 18 bases between them. Germline-derived CDR1 and CDR2 are MNHNY and SVGAGI (reference sequence). The CDR3 DNA reads as TGTGCCAGCAGCTCCCCTTCCCAGGCCCTCTACGAGCAGTACTTC. Protein: CASSSPSQALYEQYF.

V is TRBV6-1 and J is TRBJ1-6, with D possibly TRBD1 on 5 matching bases. Trimming took off 3 bases at V and 6 bases at J, with 15 bases between the two ends. CDR3 length: 16 amino acids. Germline V gene data show CDR1 as MNHNS and CDR2 as SASEGT. The CDR3 region is CASSDLLGRPNSPLHF. For the CDR3, the DNA is TGTGCCAGCAGTGATTTATTGGGGCGCCCTAATTCACCCCTCCACTTT.

V gene TRBV6-6 combines with J gene TRBJ2-1; D uncertain. The CDR3 runs 11 residues. Germline CDR1 MNHNY, CDR2 SVGAGI (reference sequence). Trimming stripped 4 bases from V and 6 bases from J, with 4 bases between. The CDR3 loop is CASSSINEQFF. The DNA of the CDR3 is TGTGCCAGCAGTTCCATCAATGAGCAGTTCTTC.

This sequence joins TRBV18 and TRBJ1-4; D not resolved. Germline loops: CDR1 KGHSH, CDR2 LQKENI. The germline V and J ends were trimmed by 1 base and 6 bases, with 12 bases remaining between them. CDR3 size: 15 residues. In nucleotides, the CDR3 is TGTGCCAGCTCACCACGCCAGACTCGGGATGAAAAACTGTTTTTT. Its translation: CASSPRQTRDEKLFF.